The text below deals with one T cell receptor (beta chain). The sample originates from a study of regulatory and conventional T cells in RAG deficiency. The germline gives CDR1 LNHDA, CDR2 SQIVND (reference sequence). The CDR3 is 12 residues long. Deletions cut 11 bases from V and 2 bases from J, with 10 bases between. The sorted conventional CD4+ T cells were CD25-low and CD127-high, with genomic DNA sequenced. The table came from immunoSEQ multiplex PCR; TCRdb's copy has only in-frame clones and leaves some out. The sample lists 20,000 to 25,000 clones; approximately 96% were seen once. A further study also used this sample, focusing on regulatory T cells. That work adds: The PCR used 52 TRBV and 13 TRBJ primers.

This chain joins TRBV19 and TRBJ1-5; a possible D gene is TRBD1 (6 bases). Material for sequencing was CD25- CD4+ T cells sorted from blood. The clonotype comes from a human donor in good health. The CDR3 reads CAVRTGNQPQHF. The DNA for the CDR3 is TGTGCCGTTAGGACAGGCAATCAGCCCCAGCATTTT.